The TCR beta chain under discussion was sequenced for a study of T cells in Graves' hyperthyroidism and ophthalmopathy. Fresh 10 ml peripheral blood yielded PBMCs. The source material, RNA transcripts, was used to amplify TCR beta CDR3 regions. HTBI primers drove first-round RT-PCR of the TCR CDR3. TCRdb analysed the multiplex PCR reads with MiXCR anew, one entry per CDR3 protein. The sample includes about 460,000 distinct CDR3 sequences, approximately 23% seen only once; the top ten take under 55%. The germline V and J ends were trimmed by 3 bases and 3 bases, with 10 bases remaining between them. Germline loops: CDR1 ENHRY, CDR2 SYGVKD. The CDR3 covers 14 residues.

The chain couples TRBV10-3 to TRBJ2-3; D possibly corresponds to TRBD1 (5 bases). The origin of this receptor is a woman in her 70s with Graves' ophthalmopathy. The sample consisted of blood. The chain's CDR3 is CAISELGRTDTQYF. In nucleotides, the CDR3 is TGTGCCATCAGTGAACTGGGGCGTACAGATACGCAGTATTTT.